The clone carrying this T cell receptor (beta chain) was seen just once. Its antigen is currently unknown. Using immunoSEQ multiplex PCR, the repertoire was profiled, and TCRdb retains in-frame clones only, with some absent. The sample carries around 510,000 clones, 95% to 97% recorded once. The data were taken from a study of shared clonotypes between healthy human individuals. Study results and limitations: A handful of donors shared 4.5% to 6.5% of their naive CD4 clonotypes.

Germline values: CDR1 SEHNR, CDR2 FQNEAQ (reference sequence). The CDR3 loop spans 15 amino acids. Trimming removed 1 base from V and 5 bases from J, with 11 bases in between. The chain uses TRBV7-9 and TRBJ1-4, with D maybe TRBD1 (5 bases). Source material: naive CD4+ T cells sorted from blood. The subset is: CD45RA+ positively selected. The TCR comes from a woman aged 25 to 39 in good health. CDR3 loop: CASSLGRAGNEKLFF. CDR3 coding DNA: TGTGCCAGCAGCTTAGGAAGGGCAGGGAATGAAAAACTGTTTTTT.